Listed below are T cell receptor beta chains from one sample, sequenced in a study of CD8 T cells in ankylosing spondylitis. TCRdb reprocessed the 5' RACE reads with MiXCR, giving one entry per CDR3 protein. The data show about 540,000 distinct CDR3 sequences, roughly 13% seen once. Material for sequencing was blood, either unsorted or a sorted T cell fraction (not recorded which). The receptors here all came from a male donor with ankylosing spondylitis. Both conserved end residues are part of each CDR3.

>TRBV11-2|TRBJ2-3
CASSLATGDTQYF
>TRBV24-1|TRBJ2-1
CATSDLGGTNLNEQFF
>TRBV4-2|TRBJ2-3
CASSQDAGTSPTDTQYF
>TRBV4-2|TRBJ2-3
CASSQDPSSGSLDTQYF
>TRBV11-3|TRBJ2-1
CASSSAWGEQFF
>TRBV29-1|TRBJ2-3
CSVTRAFSDTQYF
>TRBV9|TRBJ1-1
CASSVVPTGKNTEAFF
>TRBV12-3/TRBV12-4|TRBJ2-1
CASRSLSYNEQFF
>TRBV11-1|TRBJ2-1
CASNMFGGTSGRIPSYNEQFF
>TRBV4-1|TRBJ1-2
CASSRTPASDGSNYGYTF
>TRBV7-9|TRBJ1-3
CASSLQGPGVGNTIYF
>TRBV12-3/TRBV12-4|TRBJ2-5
CASSSQDKETQYF
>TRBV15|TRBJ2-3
CATSRGVAGTDTQYF
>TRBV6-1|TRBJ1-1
CASALLRFYTEAFF
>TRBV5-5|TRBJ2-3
CASSPLPPGGLATDTQYF
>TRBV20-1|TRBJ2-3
CSAFIGGGSPDTQYF
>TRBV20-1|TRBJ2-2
CSAPMTSGSRNTGELFF
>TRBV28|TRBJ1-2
CASSLVDYGYTF
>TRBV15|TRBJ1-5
CATRRGMGNQPQHF
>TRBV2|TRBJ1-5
CASSERTRDQPQHF
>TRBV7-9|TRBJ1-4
CASSIGQSQNEKLFF
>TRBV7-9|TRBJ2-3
CASSLEGRAQYF
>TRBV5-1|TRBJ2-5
CASSLEGPQETQYF
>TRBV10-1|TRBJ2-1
CASSESMEDEQFF
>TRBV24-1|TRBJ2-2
CATSHSISTGELFF
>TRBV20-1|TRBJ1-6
CSAPAGQGIDSPLHF
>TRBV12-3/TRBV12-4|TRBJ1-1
CASSFARAGEAFF
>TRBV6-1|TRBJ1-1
CASSLDAEAEAFF
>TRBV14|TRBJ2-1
CASSQDWRSYNEQFF
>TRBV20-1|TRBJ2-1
CSASVLMGQFF
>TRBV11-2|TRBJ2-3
CASGQASTDTQYF
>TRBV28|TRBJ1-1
CASRVQGLTEAFF
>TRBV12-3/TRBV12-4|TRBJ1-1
CASSPRGQLMNTEAFF
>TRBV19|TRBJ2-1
CASSPTTWEFNEQFF
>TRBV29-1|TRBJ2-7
CSVAGDRRYEQYF
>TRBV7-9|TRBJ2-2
CASSHGGGNTGELFF
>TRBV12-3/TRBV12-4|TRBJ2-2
CASSFPKRDRPTGELFF
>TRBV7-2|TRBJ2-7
CASSLVQSREQYF
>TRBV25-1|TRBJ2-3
CASSEVGREPDTQYF